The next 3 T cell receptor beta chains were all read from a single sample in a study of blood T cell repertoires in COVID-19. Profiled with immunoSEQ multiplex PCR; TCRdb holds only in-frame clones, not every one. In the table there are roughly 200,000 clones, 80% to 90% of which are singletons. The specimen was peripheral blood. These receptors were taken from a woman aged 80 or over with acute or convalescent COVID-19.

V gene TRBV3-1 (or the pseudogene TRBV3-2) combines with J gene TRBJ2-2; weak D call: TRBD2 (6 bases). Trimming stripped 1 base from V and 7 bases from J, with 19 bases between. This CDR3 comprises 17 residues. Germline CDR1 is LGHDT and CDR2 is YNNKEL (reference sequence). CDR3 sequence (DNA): TGTGCCAGCAGCCAAGTTTGGGTAGGACTATCCATCGGGGAGCTGTTTTTT. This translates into CASSQVWVGLSIGELFF.

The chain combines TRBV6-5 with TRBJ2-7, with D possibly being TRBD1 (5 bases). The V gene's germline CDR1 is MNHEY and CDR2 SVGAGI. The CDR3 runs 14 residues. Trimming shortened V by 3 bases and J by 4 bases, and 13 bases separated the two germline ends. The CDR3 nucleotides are TGTGCCAGCAGTTATAGGGGATCTCGGTACGAGCAGTACTTC. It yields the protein CASSYRGSRYEQYF.

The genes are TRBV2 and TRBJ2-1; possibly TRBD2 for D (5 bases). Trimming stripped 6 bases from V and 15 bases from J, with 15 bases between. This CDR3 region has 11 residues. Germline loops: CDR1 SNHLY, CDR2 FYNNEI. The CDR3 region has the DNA TGTGCCAGCAGCCCCACCGGGGTATCGTTCTTC. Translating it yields CASSPTGVSFF.